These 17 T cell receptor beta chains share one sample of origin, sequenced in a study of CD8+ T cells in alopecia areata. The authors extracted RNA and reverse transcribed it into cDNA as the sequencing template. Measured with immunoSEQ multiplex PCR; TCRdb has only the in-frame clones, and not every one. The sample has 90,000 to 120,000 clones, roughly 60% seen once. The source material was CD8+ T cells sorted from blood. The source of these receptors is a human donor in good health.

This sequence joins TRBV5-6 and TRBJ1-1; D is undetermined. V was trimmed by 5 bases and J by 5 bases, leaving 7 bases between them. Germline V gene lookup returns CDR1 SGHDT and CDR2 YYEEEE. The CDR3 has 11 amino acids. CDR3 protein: CASSSRTEAFF. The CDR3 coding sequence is TGTGCCAGCAGTTCGAGGACTGAAGCTTTCTTT.

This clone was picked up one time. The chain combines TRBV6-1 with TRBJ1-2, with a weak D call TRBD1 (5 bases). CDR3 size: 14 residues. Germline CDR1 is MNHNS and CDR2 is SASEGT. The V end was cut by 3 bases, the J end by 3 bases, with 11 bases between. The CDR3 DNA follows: TGTGCCAGCAGTGATAGGGCGGGGGACTATGGCTACACCTTC. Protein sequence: CASSDRAGDYGYTF.

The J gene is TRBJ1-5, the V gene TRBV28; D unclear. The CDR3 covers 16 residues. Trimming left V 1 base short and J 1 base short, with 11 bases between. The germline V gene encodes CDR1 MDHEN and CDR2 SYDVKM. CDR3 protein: CASSLYLGGSNQPQHF. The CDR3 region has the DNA TGTGCCAGCAGTTTATATTTGGGTGGGAGCAATCAGCCCCAGCATTTT.

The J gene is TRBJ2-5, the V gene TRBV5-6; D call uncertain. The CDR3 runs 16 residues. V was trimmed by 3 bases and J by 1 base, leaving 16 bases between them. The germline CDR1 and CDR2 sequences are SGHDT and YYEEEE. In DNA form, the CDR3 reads TGTGCCAGCAGCTACCCGCCCCCGGTGACCCAAGAGACCCAGTACTTC. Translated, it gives CASSYPPPVTQETQYF.

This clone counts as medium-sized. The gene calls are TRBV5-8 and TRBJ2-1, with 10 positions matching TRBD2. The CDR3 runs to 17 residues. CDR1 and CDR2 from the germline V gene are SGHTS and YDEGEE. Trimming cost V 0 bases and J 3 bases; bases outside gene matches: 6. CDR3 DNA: TGTGCCAGCAGCTTGGAGAATAGCGGGGGGTACTACAATGAGCAGTTCTTC. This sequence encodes CASSLENSGGYYNEQFF.

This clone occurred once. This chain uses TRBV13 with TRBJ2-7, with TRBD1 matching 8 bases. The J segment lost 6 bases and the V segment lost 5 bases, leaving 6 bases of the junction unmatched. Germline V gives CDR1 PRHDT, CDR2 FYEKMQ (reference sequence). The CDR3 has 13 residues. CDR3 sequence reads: CASSPGTGSEQYF. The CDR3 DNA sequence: TGTGCCAGCAGCCCCGGGACAGGTTCCGAGCAGTACTTC.

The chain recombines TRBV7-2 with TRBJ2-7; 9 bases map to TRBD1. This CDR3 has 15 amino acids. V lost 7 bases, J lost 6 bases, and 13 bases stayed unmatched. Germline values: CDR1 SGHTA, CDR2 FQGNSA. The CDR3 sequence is CASIALDRGGGEQYF. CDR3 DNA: TGTGCCAGCATCGCCCTGGACAGGGGCGGTGGCGAGCAGTACTTC.

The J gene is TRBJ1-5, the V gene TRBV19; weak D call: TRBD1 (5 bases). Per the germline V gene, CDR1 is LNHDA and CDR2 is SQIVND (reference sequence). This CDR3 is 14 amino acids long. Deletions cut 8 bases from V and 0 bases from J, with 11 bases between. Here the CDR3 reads CASGLGPSNQPQHF. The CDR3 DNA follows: TGTGCCAGTGGTTTGGGGCCTAGCAATCAGCCCCAGCATTTT.

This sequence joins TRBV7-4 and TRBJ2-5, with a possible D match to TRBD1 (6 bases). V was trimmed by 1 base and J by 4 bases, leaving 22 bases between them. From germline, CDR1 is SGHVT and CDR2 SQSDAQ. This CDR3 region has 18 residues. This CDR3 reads CASSLEINRVIFGETQYF. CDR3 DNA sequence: TGTGCCAGCAGCTTAGAGATTAACAGGGTAATCTTCGGAGAGACCCAGTACTTC.

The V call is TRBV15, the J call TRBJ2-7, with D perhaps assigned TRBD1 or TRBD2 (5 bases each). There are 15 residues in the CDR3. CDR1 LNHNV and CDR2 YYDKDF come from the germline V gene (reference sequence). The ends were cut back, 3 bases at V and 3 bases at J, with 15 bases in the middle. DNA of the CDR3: TGTGCCACCAGCAGGGGCCGGGACGGGAACTACGAGCAGTACTTC. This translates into CATSRGRDGNYEQYF.

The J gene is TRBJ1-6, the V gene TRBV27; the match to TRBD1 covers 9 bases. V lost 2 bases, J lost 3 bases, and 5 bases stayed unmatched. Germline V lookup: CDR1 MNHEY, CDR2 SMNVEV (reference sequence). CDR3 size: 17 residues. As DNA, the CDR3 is TGTGCCAGCAGTTTAGCGGGACAGGGACACTATAATTCACCCCTCCACTTT. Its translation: CASSLAGQGHYNSPLHF.

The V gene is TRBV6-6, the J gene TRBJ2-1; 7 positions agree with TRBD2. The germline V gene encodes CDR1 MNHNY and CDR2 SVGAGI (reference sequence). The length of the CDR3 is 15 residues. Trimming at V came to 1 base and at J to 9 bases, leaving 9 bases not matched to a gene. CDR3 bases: TGTGCCAGCAGTTACTGGCTAGCGGTGGGGGGTGAGCAGTTCTTC. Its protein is CASSYWLAVGGEQFF.

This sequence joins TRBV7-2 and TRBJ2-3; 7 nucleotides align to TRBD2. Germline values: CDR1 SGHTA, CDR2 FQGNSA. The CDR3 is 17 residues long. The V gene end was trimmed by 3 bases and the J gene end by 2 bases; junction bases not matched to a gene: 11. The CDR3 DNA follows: TGTGCCAGCAGCTTTCCCGAGCGGGGCTCAGTCACAGATACGCAGTATTTT. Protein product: CASSFPERGSVTDTQYF.

The CDR3 nucleotides are TGCGCCAGCAGCCCAAACTCTAGGACTAGCGGGGTAGAGCAGTTCTTC. Protein sequence: CASSPNSRTSGVEQFF. The V call is TRBV4-3, the J call TRBJ2-1, with 12 bases that match TRBD2. CDR1 is LGHNA, CDR2 YSLEER, per germline. V shed 4 bases and J 10 bases; nucleotides not matched to a gene: 11. The CDR3 runs 16 residues.

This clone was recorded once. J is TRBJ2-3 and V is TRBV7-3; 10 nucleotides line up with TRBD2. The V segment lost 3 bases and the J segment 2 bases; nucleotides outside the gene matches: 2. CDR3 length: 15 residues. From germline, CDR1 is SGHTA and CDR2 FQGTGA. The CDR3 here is CASSLSGGATDTQYF. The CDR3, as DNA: TGTGCCAGCAGCTTGAGCGGGGGGGCCACAGATACGCAGTATTTT.

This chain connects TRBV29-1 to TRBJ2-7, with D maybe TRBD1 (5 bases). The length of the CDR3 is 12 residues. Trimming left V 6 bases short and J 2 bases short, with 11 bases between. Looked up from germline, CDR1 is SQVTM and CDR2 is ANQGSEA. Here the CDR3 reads CSVHRRTYEQYF. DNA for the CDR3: TGCAGCGTCCACAGGAGAACCTACGAGCAGTACTTC.

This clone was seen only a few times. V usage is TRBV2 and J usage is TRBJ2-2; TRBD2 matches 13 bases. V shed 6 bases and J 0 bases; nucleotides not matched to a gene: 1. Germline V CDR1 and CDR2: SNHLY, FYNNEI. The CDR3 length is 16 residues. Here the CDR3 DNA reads TGTGCCAGCAGGGGACTAGCGGGACCGAACACCGGGGAGCTGTTTTTT. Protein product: CASRGLAGPNTGELFF.